Below are 25 T cell receptor beta chains sequenced from a single sample in a study of blood T cell repertoires in COVID-19. Here immunoSEQ multiplex PCR was the method, and the copy in TCRdb shows in-frame clones only, minus some. The sample shows tens of thousands of clones, about 92% of them seen only once. Sequenced input: peripheral blood. These receptors came from a man aged 45-65 years with COVID-19, enrolled during active disease.

This chain joins TRBV7-3 and TRBJ1-1; D is perhaps TRBD1 (6 bases). The germline CDR1 and CDR2 sequences are SGHTA and FQGTGA. CDR3 size: 14 residues. Deletions cut 6 bases from V and 0 bases from J, with 11 bases between. CDR3 protein: CASRSTGMNTEAFF. CDR3 nucleotide sequence: TGTGCCAGCAGGAGCACAGGGATGAACACTGAAGCTTTCTTT.

This chain connects TRBV10-3 to TRBJ1-3; TRBD1 aligns across 9 bases. The CDR3 spans 15 residues. The trim removed 6 bases at V and 2 bases at J, leaving 5 bases unmatched. Looked up from germline, CDR1 is ENHRY and CDR2 is SYGVKD. This CDR3 is CAIRDRDRAGNTIYF. DNA for the CDR3: TGTGCCATCAGAGACCGGGACAGGGCTGGAAACACCATATATTTT.

This clone was detected only once. CDR3 nucleotide sequence: TGTGCCAGCTCACGGGCGCGGACAGGGGACGAAAAACTGTTTTTT. Translation gives CASSRARTGDEKLFF. The J gene is TRBJ1-4, the V gene TRBV18; 9 bases fit TRBD1. The CDR3 is made up of 15 amino acids. Unmatched junction bases numbered 8, after V lost 4 bases and J lost 8 bases. Germline V CDR1 and CDR2: KGHSH, LQKENI.

This chain links TRBV5-8 with TRBJ1-1, with 8 nucleotides matching TRBD1. After removal of 4 bases from V and 3 bases from J, the junction contained 2 bases not matched to a gene. This CDR3 spans 13 amino acids. The germline V gene encodes CDR1 SGHTS and CDR2 YDEGEE. CDR3 amino acids: CASSTGGYTEAFF. The CDR3 DNA reads TGTGCCAGCAGCACAGGGGGTTACACTGAAGCTTTCTTT. Full variable domain (rest looked up from reference TRBV5-8 and TRBJ1-1): EAGVTQSPTHLIKTRGQQATLRCSPISGHTSVYWYQQALGLGLQFLLWYDEGEERNRGNFPPRFSGRQFPNYSSELNVNALELEDSALYLCASSTGGYTEAFFGQGTRLTVV.

This chain joins TRBV5-6 and TRBJ2-7, with 8 bases that match TRBD2. The length of the CDR3 is 14 residues. Germline loops: CDR1 SGHDT, CDR2 YYEEEE. After removal of 4 bases from V and 1 base from J, the junction contained 4 bases not matched to a gene. The CDR3 DNA sequence: TGTGCCAGCAGCCAGCGGGAGCCGTCCTACGAGCAGTACTTC. Amino acids: CASSQREPSYEQYF. The full variable domain, completed using reference TRBV5-6 and TRBJ2-7, is DAGVTQSPTHLIKTRGQQVTLRCSPKSGHDTVSWYQQALGQGPQFIFQYYEEEERQRGNFPDRFSGHQFPNYSSELNVNALLLGDSALYLCASSQREPSYEQYFGPGTRLTVT.

The rearrangement uses TRBV19 and TRBJ1-5; D remains ambiguous. Germline V lookup: CDR1 LNHDA, CDR2 SQIVND (reference sequence). V was cut by 5 bases and J by 3 bases, with 17 bases left in between. CDR3 size: 16 residues. In DNA form, the CDR3 reads TGTGCCAGTAGTCCCTCGGGAGGGATTGACAATCAGCCCCAGCATTTT. Its protein is CASSPSGGIDNQPQHF. Complete variable domain (other parts from reference TRBV19 and TRBJ1-5): DGGITQSPKYLFRKEGQNVTLSCEQNLNHDAMYWYRQDPGQGLRLIYYSQIVNDFQKGDIAEGYSVSREKKESFPLTVTSAQKNPTAFYLCASSPSGGIDNQPQHFGDGTRLSIL.

This chain joins TRBV12-3 or TRBV12-4 and TRBJ1-5, with TRBD1 identical over 9 bases. V gave up 6 bases and J gave up 7 bases; unmatched junction bases: 4. The CDR3 has 13 residues. DNA of the CDR3: TGTGCCAGCAGGACAGGGGGACAACAGCCCCAGCATTTT. This sequence encodes CASRTGGQQPQHF.

The chain carries TRBV30 and TRBJ1-1, with 7 bases lining up with TRBD1. V was pared by 4 bases and J by 2 bases, with 7 bases of the junction left unmatched. The CDR3 consists of 14 residues. Germline loops: CDR1 GTSNPN, CDR2 SVGIG (reference sequence). The CDR3 nucleotides are TGTGCCTGGACCCTTGACAGGGCCAACACTGAAGCTTTCTTT. Its translation is CAWTLDRANTEAFF.

This clone was seen once. This chain connects TRBV29-1 to TRBJ2-3; weak D call: TRBD1 (6 bases). Trimming took 4 bases from V and 6 from J, leaving 8 bases between them. In germline, CDR1 is SQVTM, CDR2 ANQGSEA. This CDR3 is 11 amino acids long. The CDR3 DNA reads TGCAGCGTTGGGGGGCGGGATACGCAGTATTTT. It translates to CSVGGRDTQYF.

The chain is built from TRBV7-9 and TRBJ1-5; 7 nucleotides match TRBD1. The CDR3 covers 14 residues. Per the germline V gene, CDR1 is SEHNR and CDR2 is FQNEAQ (reference sequence). J was trimmed by 6 bases and V by 5 bases; bases with no gene match: 7. As DNA, the CDR3 is TGTGCCAGCAGCCTGGAGGGGGCGGGTCAGCCCCAGCATTTT. This codes for CASSLEGAGQPQHF.

The rearrangement links TRBV6-1 to TRBJ1-2, with TRBD1 as a possible D gene (5 bases). Deletions cut 3 bases from V and 7 bases from J, with 15 bases between. CDR1 and CDR2 from the germline V gene are MNHNS and SASEGT. This CDR3 region has 14 residues. CDR3 residues: CASSERRDYGGYTF. CDR3 nucleotide sequence: TGTGCCAGCAGTGAGAGGAGGGACTATGGTGGCTACACCTTC.

This clone was detected once. V is TRBV7-6 and J is TRBJ2-7, with 7 bases matching TRBD1. Germline trimming cut 6 bases from V and 3 bases from J; bases unmatched to any gene: 11. This CDR3 has 15 residues. CDR1 and CDR2 from the germline V gene are SGHVS and FNYEAQ. The CDR3 coding sequence is TGTGCCAGCAGTCCCATTACAGGGGCTCGCTACGAGCAGTACTTC. It translates to CASSPITGARYEQYF.

The rearrangement joins TRBV27 to TRBJ2-1, with 9 positions matching TRBD1. Germline V gives CDR1 MNHEY, CDR2 SMNVEV (reference sequence). The CDR3 is 15 amino acids. Trimming at V came to 6 bases and at J to 7 bases, leaving 10 bases not matched to a gene. CDR3 loop: CASRTTGGLGNEQFF. As DNA, the CDR3 is TGTGCCAGCAGGACAACAGGGGGCCTAGGGAATGAGCAGTTCTTC.

The gene calls are TRBV6-2 or TRBV6-3 and TRBJ2-7; the match to TRBD2 covers 10 bases. After removal of 2 bases from V and 3 bases from J, the junction contained 4 bases not matched to a gene. CDR3 size: 15 residues. Looked up from germline, CDR1 is MNHEY and CDR2 is SVGEGT. CDR3 nucleotides: TGTGCCAGCAGTTACGGTCTAGCGGGGGTCTACGAGCAGTACTTC. Residues: CASSYGLAGVYEQYF.

This clone was observed once. The V gene is TRBV5-1, the J gene TRBJ2-1, with 10 positions matching TRBD2. The CDR3 loop spans 16 amino acids. V trimming: 4 bases; J trimming: 4 bases; junction bases outside the gene matches: 8. Germline CDR1 reads SGHRS; CDR2 reads YFSETQ. The CDR3 region has the DNA TGCGCCAGCAGCCCCAGGACTAGCGGAGGTTACAATGAGCAGTTCTTC. Protein sequence: CASSPRTSGGYNEQFF.

The chain couples TRBV5-6 to TRBJ1-1; D is ambiguous. There are 12 residues in the CDR3. Germline CDR1 and CDR2: SGHDT and YYEEEE. V was pared by 2 bases and J by 1 base, with 3 bases between. This chain's CDR3 is CASSLANTEAFF. CDR3 coding DNA: TGTGCCAGCAGCTTAGCGAACACTGAAGCTTTCTTT.

For the CDR3, the DNA is TGTGCCAGCAGCTTAGCGCGGGGCGAGCAGTACTTC. Translation gives CASSLARGEQYF. The rearrangement uses TRBV7-9 and TRBJ2-7; tentative D call: TRBD2 (6 bases). Germline V gene sequence: CDR1 SEHNR, CDR2 FQNEAQ (reference sequence). V shed 0 bases and J shed 6 bases, with 6 bases lying between them. The length of the CDR3 is 12 residues.

V usage is TRBV6-2 or TRBV6-3 and J usage is TRBJ2-7; D is possibly TRBD2 (6 bases). Germline CDR1 MNHEY, CDR2 SVGEGT. V was pared by 6 bases and J by 5 bases, with 26 bases between. CDR3 length: 17 residues. The CDR3 coding sequence is TGTGCCAGCAGCTCCGGAGGAAGTGGCGGGACGGGGGACGAGCAGTACTTC. Its translation: CASSSGGSGGTGDEQYF.

The chain is built from TRBV9 and TRBJ2-7; TRBD2 matches 14 bases. After removal of 0 bases from V and 6 bases from J, the junction contained 2 bases not matched to a gene. CDR3 length: 15 residues. Germline assignment: CDR1 SGDLS and CDR2 YYNGEE. CDR3 in amino acids: CASSVEGLAGAEQYF. The CDR3 DNA reads TGTGCCAGCAGCGTAGAGGGACTAGCGGGAGCCGAGCAGTACTTC.

The chain is built from TRBV6-2 or TRBV6-3 and TRBJ1-2; D call uncertain. Germline loops: CDR1 MNHEY, CDR2 SVGEGT. This CDR3 region has 12 residues. V was shortened by 4 bases and J by 4 bases, with 7 bases between the two germline ends. CDR3 sequence (DNA): TGTGCCAGCAGTTTACAGTTCTATGGCTACACCTTC. It encodes CASSLQFYGYTF.

The rearrangement links TRBV11-2 to TRBJ2-7, with a tentative D call TRBD2 (5 bases). Germline CDR1 is SGHAT and CDR2 is FQNNGV. The CDR3 length is 15 residues. V was clipped by 1 base and J by 0 bases, with 10 bases between them. CDR3 region: CASSLVSGSSYEQYF. The CDR3 nucleotides are TGTGCCAGCAGCTTAGTATCGGGAAGCTCCTACGAGCAGTACTTC. Combining the CDR3 with reference TRBV11-2 and TRBJ2-7 gives the whole variable domain EAGVAQSPRYKIIEKRQSVAFWCNPISGHATLYWYQQILGQGPKLLIQFQNNGVVDDSQLPKDRFSAERLKGVDSTLKIQPAKLEDSAVYLCASSLVSGSSYEQYFGPGTRLTVT.

This sequence joins TRBV7-9 and TRBJ1-2, with D possibly TRBD1 on 5 matching bases. CDR3 length: 17 residues. V was pared by 1 base and J by 4 bases, with 19 bases between. Germline assignment: CDR1 SEHNR and CDR2 FQNEAQ (reference sequence). DNA of the CDR3: TGTGCCAGCAGCTTAGAGCGGGGGGGTAGACCCATCTATGGCTACACCTTC. Amino acids: CASSLERGGRPIYGYTF.

The rearrangement joins TRBV5-1 to TRBJ2-5, with 7 bases aligning to TRBD2. Trimming at V came to 0 bases and at J to 3 bases, leaving 5 bases not matched to a gene. The CDR3 consists of 15 residues. Per the germline V gene, CDR1 is SGHRS and CDR2 is YFSETQ. CDR3: CASSLVVAGEETQYF. CDR3 DNA sequence: TGCGCCAGCAGCTTGGTGGTTGCGGGAGAAGAGACCCAGTACTTC.

CDR3 bases: TGTGCCAGCAGTGGAATGGACAGGGACTGGGTGAACACTGAAGCTTTCTTT. This gives the protein CASSGMDRDWVNTEAFF. This chain connects TRBV6-1 to TRBJ1-1; 8 bases agree with TRBD1. The ends lost 4 bases at V and 0 bases at J; junction bases unmatched: 10. Germline V gene lookup returns CDR1 MNHNS and CDR2 SASEGT. This CDR3 comprises 17 residues.

Here the CDR3 DNA reads TGTGCCAGCAGTTTAGGCGGCGGTGAAGCTTTCTTT. Translation: CASSLGGGEAFF. The V gene is TRBV28, the J gene TRBJ1-1, with D unclear. V was pared by 2 bases and J by 7 bases, with 8 bases between. In germline, CDR1 is MDHEN, CDR2 SYDVKM. The CDR3 runs to 12 residues.